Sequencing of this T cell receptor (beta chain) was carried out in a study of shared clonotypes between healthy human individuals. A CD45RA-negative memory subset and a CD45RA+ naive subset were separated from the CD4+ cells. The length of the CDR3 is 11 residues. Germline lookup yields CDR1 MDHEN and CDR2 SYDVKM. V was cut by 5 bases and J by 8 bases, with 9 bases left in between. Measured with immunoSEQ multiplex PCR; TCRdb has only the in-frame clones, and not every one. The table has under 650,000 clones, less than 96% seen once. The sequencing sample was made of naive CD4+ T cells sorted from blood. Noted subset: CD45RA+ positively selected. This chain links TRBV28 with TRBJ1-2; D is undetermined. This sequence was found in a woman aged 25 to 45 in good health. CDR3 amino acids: CASSDVGGYTF. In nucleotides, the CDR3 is TGTGCCAGCAGTGACGTAGGAGGCTACACCTTC.